This record concerns one T cell receptor (beta chain) sequence. This clonotype was seen more than once but under ten times. There is no known antigen for this receptor. No much larger clone exists at a distance of one base, and base qualities are not known. The TCR beta CDR3 regions were amplified from the RNA transcripts. For the first round of RT-PCR on the TCR CDR3, the HTBI primer set was used together with the Qiagen OneStep RT-PCR kit. Libraries were constructed in a second round of multiplex PCR, after which size selection and purification were carried out. Libraries were sequenced paired-end with 100 bp reads on an Illumina HiSeq2000. The original methods were these. SOAPnuke was used to process the raw data, with reads discarded if the reads contained adapters or uncalled bases, had a mean Phred below 15, or lacked an exact constant-primer or identifier match. High-quality paired reads were merged using COPE v1.2.5, and each unique nucleotide sequence was defined as a clonotype. MiTCR v1.1 was used to align clonotypes to the IMGT TRBV, TRBD and TRBJ reference segments. Analysis was restricted to V-J combinations with a frequency above 0.0001, which covered 99.2% of repertoires. A TCS score was defined as the ratio of F50 (clonal expansion) to E x V (chaos), with BLOSUM62-based TCRdist applied between CDR3 peptides within each V-J. Welch's t-statistics and random forest reduced 500 to 550 V-J features to fewer than 15, which were used in a naive Bayes classifier (R e1071). TCRdb reprocessed the public reads (quality trimming at Q25 with fastp, clone calling with MiXCR) and kept in-frame beta chains. Every distinct CDR3 protein forms one entry, paired with its most common genes and DNA. The V and J calls here are based on TCRdb, not the publication. The table for this sample lists 350,000 to 400,000 distinct CDR3 sequences; 15% of them were counted only once. The top ten hold 30% to 35% of the sample.

The CDR3 runs 15 amino acids, cysteine and phenylalanine included. Only the CDR3 DNA is retained, 45 bases long and in frame from the first base. CDR1 and CDR2 (MNHEY, SVGAGI) derive from the germline V gene. V is shortened by 2 bases, J by 4 bases, and the region joining them spans 14 bases. The sample is drawn from a study of T cells in Graves' hyperthyroidism and ophthalmopathy (dated by TCRdb to about 2019). Background for the entire study: Peripheral blood samples were taken at the time of initial diagnosis, prior to any treatment. In addition, the study compared T-cell repertoires in thyroid tissue and in blood from roughly 6 Graves' hyperthyroidism patients. TCR Vbeta CDR3 sequencing of some 140 peripheral blood samples (approximately 44 ophthalmopathy, 75 to 80 hyperthyroidism and around 17 progressor patients) is reported in the paper. TCR V-J signatures able to tell the groups apart were searched for in a discovery cohort of 95 to 100 patients, of whom roughly 42 had Graves' ophthalmopathy and 57 had stable Graves' hyperthyroidism. Prospective prediction of ophthalmopathy was tested in an independent validation cohort of 18 to 20 hyperthyroidism patients and 15 to 17 patients who later progressed to ophthalmopathy. After sampling, hyperthyroidism patients received methimazole starting at 30 mg daily, and ophthalmopathy patients received high-dose intravenous methylprednisolone. The 100 discovery patients were divided at random into training and test sets in a 7:3 ratio.

Overall results and qualifications from the work: Blood samples also contained most of the expanded thyroid clonotypes (frequency above 0.001), which suggests that blood repertoires may reflect thyroid immune responses. In validation, the model predicted progression to ophthalmopathy a median of roughly six months before onset, with roughly 70% sensitivity and roughly 72% specificity. A model built on a 13 V-J signature distinguished ophthalmopathy from stable hyperthyroidism, reaching around 88% sensitivity and about 81% specificity in cross-validation and 80%/75% in testing. No statistical method was used to set the sample size in advance, and investigators knew the group allocation.

A patient counted as having stable Graves' hyperthyroidism if no progression to ophthalmopathy occurred over 18 months of follow-up. Hyperthyroidism patients were newly diagnosed, with disease duration under 2 months, and aged 18 to 65 years. Exclusion was applied to patients with uncontrolled infections, other autoimmune diseases, pregnancy or lactation. Diagnoses were based on clinical symptoms, serum thyroxine and TRAb, thyroid ultrasound and orbital computed tomography. Ficoll-Paque density gradient centrifugation was used to isolate PBMCs from around 10 ml of fresh peripheral blood. Total RNA was extracted using Trizol reagent, and RNA quality was assessed on an Agilent 2100 Bioanalyzer.

What was sequenced was blood. The TCR originated in a woman younger than 45 with Graves' hyperthyroidism. The chain couples TRBV6-5 to TRBJ1-2; the D segment cannot be called with confidence. The DNA sequence is as follows: TGTGCCAGCAGTTACACAACCAACGCTGGCTATGGCTACACCTTC. This is translated as CASSYTTNAGYGYTF.